What follows describes a single T cell receptor beta chain. This specimen includes other DNA sequences encoding the same CDR3. These data come from a study of OX40 agonist ivuxolimab in advanced cancers. Profiling relied on immunoSEQ multiplex PCR, and the TCRdb table lists in-frame clones only, not all of them. The data show 60,000 to 85,000 clones, 90% seen once. V shed 5 bases and J 0 bases; nucleotides not matched to a gene: 0. CDR1 and CDR2 from the germline V gene are LNHDA and SQIVND (reference sequence). This CDR3 is built from 14 residues. This TCR was recovered from an adult with an advanced solid tumor such as melanoma, head and neck, liver or kidney cancer. The material was CD4+ or CD8+ T cells sorted from blood, obtained in a trial of the OX40 agonist ivuxolimab. V gene TRBV19 combines with J gene TRBJ2-2; TRBD1 aligns across 7 bases. CDR3 bases: TGTGCCAGTAGTGGGACAGCGAACACCGGGGAGCTGTTTTTT. Encoded protein: CASSGTANTGELFF. Using reference TRBV19 and TRBJ2-2 for the parts outside the CDR3, the full variable domain is DGGITQSPKYLFRKEGQNVTLSCEQNLNHDAMYWYRQDPGQGLRLIYYSQIVNDFQKGDIAEGYSVSREKKESFPLTVTSAQKNPTAFYLCASSGTANTGELFFGEGSRLTVL.